This T cell receptor (beta chain) came from a study of T-cell memory formation after mild COVID-19 (dated by TCRdb to the early 2020s). Background on the whole study: TCR sequence clusters from the two donors were found to be largely donor specific. In two donors, T-cell clones that expanded and contracted after mild COVID-19 were followed by sequencing TCRalpha and TCRbeta repertoires longitudinally. The cohort comprised two young, previously healthy adult volunteers, one female and one male. Overall study outcomes, separate from this receptor: Some responding clones were found in pre-infection memory, which suggests that pre-existing cross-reactive memory T cells took part in the SARS-CoV-2 response. Contracting CD4+ clones appeared mostly in the CM and EM memory subsets, whereas CD8+ clones were enriched in EMRA. Whether the second-wave clones peaking on day 37 were SARS-CoV-2 specific was not confirmed. From day 15 to 85, contracting clones showed balanced CD4/CD8 phenotypes, whereas a second wave of clones that expanded from day 15 to 37 leaned towards CD4+. Only a couple of mild cases were covered by the study, and larger cohorts that include severe cases with pre-infection samples were considered necessary.

Ficoll-Paque density gradient centrifugation was used to isolate PBMCs. This clonotype was seen at least ten times. The specificity of this receptor is unknown. Per-base qualities were not stored, and no clone one base away is much larger. Sequencing was carried out with an Illumina NovaSeq 6000. TCRalpha and TCRbeta cDNA libraries were built by 5'RACE with constant-segment primers, adding sample barcodes and unique molecular identifiers. RNA was extracted from every sample with Trizol reagent. Amplification of the libraries took two PCR steps, and the second step added a second sample barcode plus Illumina TruSeq adapters. Sequencing of libraries was performed on an Illumina NovaSeq with 2 x 150 bp paired-end reads. Turning to the authors' computational methods: Demultiplexing of reads and collapsing into UMI-guided consensus sequences were performed with migec v1.2.7. Using mixcr v2.1.11, UMI consensuses were aligned to TRA and TRB V and J templates and then assembled into clonotypes. Clonotypes were classified as expanded or contracted when called significant by both edgeR and NoisET, with noise models trained on biological replicates. For edgeR calls, the cutoffs were a false discovery rate-adjusted p below 0.01 and a log2 fold-change threshold of 1. As an exploratory analysis of dynamics, PCA with hierarchical clustering was applied to max-normalized trajectories of the 1000 most abundant clonotypes. Each responding clone was given a CD4 or CD8 phenotype based on the CD4+ and CD8+ repertoires, which had been sequenced separately. Through fastp at Q25 and MiXCR, TCRdb rebuilt clones from the public reads, retaining in-frame beta chains. Rows with one shared CDR3 protein collapse into an entry with the most common genes and DNA. The V and J calls follow TCRdb's processing rather than the paper's. This sample is represented by fewer than 250,000 distinct CDR3 sequences; around 18% of them were singletons. The ten largest clones represent 2% to 3% of the sample.

The receptor was derived from an adult woman who had mild COVID-19 (a few samples of this study predate the infection). The sample titles of this study are shuffled in the database, so cell type and time point are left out; the donor was told from shared clones. Sequencing was carried out using PBMCs or a T cell subset sorted from them (not recorded which).

This receptor has the CDR3 CASSLDYTGELFF. The nucleotides read TGTGCCAGCAGCCTAGACTACACCGGGGAGCTGTTTTTT. The V and J genes are TRBV7-9 and TRBJ2-2; the D gene is unclear. From its cysteine to its phenylalanine, the CDR3 spans 13 amino acids. Only CDR3 DNA is held: 39 bases, read in frame from base 1. For CDR1 and CDR2, the germline V gene (reference sequence) lists SEHNR and FQNEAQ. Trimming removed 5 bases from V and 3 bases from J, leaving 7 bases between the germline ends.